This TCR beta chain was retrieved from a study of blood T cell repertoires in COVID-19. Study-level background: The United States, Italy and Spain were the sources of the acute and convalescent COVID-19 samples.

Authors' analysis steps: Scientists estimated how many nucleated cells there were by amplifying reference gene primers. Sequencing used immunoSEQ multiplex PCR; TCRdb keeps in-frame clones, though not all of them. V and J calls and clone size are as listed in that table; D and trimming were resolved from the DNA. The sample has about 200,000 clones, around 83% seen once. CDR1 and CDR2 (germline): SGDLS, YYNGEE. The length of the CDR3 is 17 residues. V dropped 0 bases and J dropped 0 bases, with 15 bases sitting between them. Participants were aged roughly 18 to 89 years from some 24 US areas. Cohorts were assigned according to the clinical history that participants reported.

The V gene is TRBV9, the J gene TRBJ1-1; maybe TRBD1 (6 bases). This receptor was obtained from a woman in her thirties or forties in a cohort exposed to, infected with or recovered from COVID-19 (not recorded which). The sample consisted of PBMCs or T cells enriched from blood (not recorded which). The CDR3 DNA is TGTGCCAGCAGCGTAGTGGGTGGGGGCGATATGAACACTGAAGCTTTCTTT. It is translated as CASSVVGGGDMNTEAFF.